There are many counts of the clone carrying this TCR beta chain. Every sequencing run returned over 190 million TCR-beta sequences, which were derived from 15-18 subjects. MiXCR, applied by TCRdb to the 5' RACE reads, yields one record per CDR3 protein. Here the sample spans about 30,000 distinct CDR3 sequences, about 15% being singletons. The sample comes from a study of neurological immune-mediated disorders. The TCR comes from a man between 65 and 85 years old in good health. The sequencing input was PBMCs.

The CDR3 here is CASSPAGQGLTGELFF. CDR3 nucleotide sequence: TGTGCCAGCTCACCAGCGGGACAGGGACTGACCGGGGAGCTGTTTTTT. The J gene is TRBJ2-2, the V gene TRBV18, with TRBD1 matching over 9 bases. Germline lookup yields CDR1 KGHSH and CDR2 LQKENI. This CDR3 has 16 amino acids. V lost 2 bases and J lost 5; bases outside the gene matches: 6.